The 27 T cell receptor beta chains in this list originate from one sample, sequenced in a study of blood T cell repertoires in COVID-19 (dated by TCRdb to about 2020). Library preparation was by the immunoSEQ multiplex PCR assay. TCRdb provides this immuneACCESS table in a form limited to in-frame rearrangements. Some clones are lacking; in checked studies, under half of them reflect an unresolved V gene, and why the rest are absent is not known. For this sample the table gives around 12,000 clones, of which around 76% were detected only once. Clones ranked in the top ten supply 40% to 50% of the sample. Sequenced: peripheral blood. The receptors stem from a woman older than 75 with acute or convalescent COVID-19.

The rearrangement links TRBV2 to TRBJ2-4, with 8 bases matching TRBD1. The CDR3 runs to 13 residues. Germline CDR1 is SNHLY and CDR2 is FYNNEI. V dropped 8 bases and J dropped 1; count of bases not matched to a gene: 1. CDR3 protein: CASGDRAKNIQYF. CDR3 DNA: TGTGCCAGCGGGGACAGGGCCAAAAACATTCAGTACTTC.

The sample holds one count of this clone. This same CDR3 is encoded by further DNA sequences in the sample. J is TRBJ2-5 and V is TRBV5-1, with TRBD1 identical over 7 bases. With V trimmed by 4 bases and J by 5 bases, 8 bases remained unmatched. The CDR3 runs 14 residues. The germline gives CDR1 SGHRS, CDR2 YFSETQ. The CDR3 DNA is TGCGCCAGCAGCCTGGGGCAGGGGGAGGAGACCCAGTACTTC. As protein: CASSLGQGEETQYF.

The rearrangement links TRBV4-1 to TRBJ1-5, with unresolved D. The CDR3 runs to 16 residues. V was shortened by 1 base and J by 3 bases, with 13 bases between the two germline ends. Germline assignment: CDR1 MGHRA and CDR2 YSYEKL. The CDR3, as DNA: TGCGCCAGCAGCCAAGGAGGATCACGGCTCAATCAGCCCCAGCATTTT. Its protein product is CASSQGGSRLNQPQHF.

The chain is built from TRBV18 and TRBJ1-1; maybe TRBD1 (6 bases). V was trimmed by 11 bases and J by 4 bases, leaving 17 bases between them. From germline, CDR1 is KGHSH and CDR2 LQKENI. The CDR3 totals 13 residues. Written as DNA, the CDR3 is TGTGCCGGTCTACAGGGATCAAGCACTGAAGCTTTCTTT. This gives the protein CAGLQGSSTEAFF.

This clone came up once. The CDR3 nucleotides are TGTGCCAGCAGCTCTATCCAGGGGGCCTCCTACGAGCAGTACTTC. Translation: CASSSIQGASYEQYF. V usage is TRBV5-4 and J usage is TRBJ2-7; 8 nucleotides line up with TRBD1. After removal of 3 bases from V and 0 bases from J, the junction contained 5 bases not matched to a gene. CDR3 size: 15 residues. Germline V CDR1 and CDR2: SGHNT, YYREEE (reference sequence).

The J gene is TRBJ1-6, the V gene TRBV6-1, with D possibly matching TRBD1 (5 bases). Germline lookup yields CDR1 MNHNS and CDR2 SASEGT. CDR3 length: 17 residues. Trimming removed 1 base from V and 0 bases from J, with 10 bases in between. The CDR3: CASSEEDRRSYNSPLHF. CDR3 DNA sequence: TGTGCCAGCAGTGAAGAAGACAGACGCTCCTATAATTCACCCCTCCACTTT.

The rearrangement uses TRBV2 and TRBJ1-4; D call uncertain. The CDR3 consists of 12 residues. The V and J ends lost 6 bases and 5 bases respectively, with 7 bases between them. CDR1 is SNHLY, CDR2 FYNNEI, per germline. CDR3 DNA sequence: TGTGCCAGCAGACGGGTAAATGAAAAACTGTTTTTT. This translates into CASRRVNEKLFF.

The chain recombines TRBV18 with TRBJ1-2, with 8 positions matching TRBD1. The V and J ends lost 3 bases and 8 bases, in that order; junction bases with no gene match: 2. CDR1 KGHSH and CDR2 LQKENI come from the germline V gene. This CDR3 has 12 amino acids. The CDR3 is CASSPGQVGYTF. DNA for the CDR3: TGTGCCAGCTCACCGGGACAGGTCGGCTACACCTTC.

The V call is TRBV11-2, the J call TRBJ1-2, with D hard to call. Per the germline V gene, CDR1 is SGHAT and CDR2 is FQNNGV. The CDR3 spans 14 residues. The V and J ends lost 1 base and 7 bases respectively, with 13 bases between them. The CDR3 DNA follows: TGTGCCAGCAGCTTAGCCGAGGGAATGGGTGGCTACACCTTC. Translating gives CASSLAEGMGGYTF.

This clone was seen a handful of times. The rearrangement uses TRBV6-5 and TRBJ2-7, with TRBD2 as a possible D gene (5 bases). The V end was cut by 2 bases, the J end by 3 bases, with 14 bases between. CDR3 length equals 15 residues. CDR1 and CDR2 from the germline V gene are MNHEY and SVGAGI. The CDR3 nucleotides read TGTGCCAGCAGTTACAAAGGAGGATCTGGCTACGAGCAGTACTTC. Translating it yields CASSYKGGSGYEQYF.

The chain recombines TRBV30 with TRBJ1-5; D not resolved. Germline V gives CDR1 GTSNPN, CDR2 SVGIG (reference sequence). Deletions cut 1 base from V and 7 bases from J, with 11 bases between. CDR3 size: 13 residues. This CDR3 is CAWSGGEGQPQHF. In nucleotides, the CDR3 is TGTGCCTGGAGTGGTGGGGAGGGACAGCCCCAGCATTTT. The full variable domain, completed using reference TRBV30 and TRBJ1-5, is SQTIHQWPATLVQPVGSPLSLECTVEGTSNPNLYWYRQAAGRGLQLLFYSVGIGQISSEVPQNLSASRPQDRQFILSSKKLLLSDSGFYLCAWSGGEGQPQHFGDGTRLSIL.

The chain is built from TRBV12-1 and TRBJ2-3; the table's D call, TRBD1, has no DNA check behind it. TRBV12-1 is marked as a pseudogene. The CDR3 runs to 16 residues. The CDR3 nucleotides read TGTGCCAGCAGCTCCTTAACAGGGGGCTTAAAAGATACGCAGTATTTT. It is translated as CASSSLTGGLKDTQYF.

The gene calls are TRBV12-5 and TRBJ2-5, with 7 bases that match TRBD2. With 2 bases clipped from V and 2 bases from J, the junction kept 5 bases outside the gene matches. Per germline, CDR1 LGHNT and CDR2 FRNRAP. The CDR3 loop spans 15 amino acids. The CDR3 DNA sequence: TGTGCTAGTGGTTTGATGGGACTACAACAAGAGACCCAGTACTTC. It translates to CASGLMGLQQETQYF.

This clone was seen just once. This chain uses TRBV3-1 (or the pseudogene TRBV3-2) with TRBJ1-1; 10 positions agree with TRBD1. Germline lookup yields CDR1 LGHDT and CDR2 YNNKEL (reference sequence). This CDR3 has 16 amino acids. The trim removed 5 bases at V and 5 bases at J, leaving 11 bases unmatched. DNA for the CDR3: TGTGCCAGCAGCGCCCGACAGGGGGCAAGGGGGACTGAAGCTTTCTTT. Translating gives CASSARQGARGTEAFF.

The chain couples TRBV6-1 to TRBJ2-1; 9 bases are a match to TRBD2. Germline assignment: CDR1 MNHNS and CDR2 SASEGT. With 1 base clipped from V and 7 bases from J, the junction kept 5 bases outside the gene matches. This CDR3 is 15 amino acids long. The CDR3 loop is CASSEGGGARNEQFF. The DNA for the CDR3 is TGTGCCAGCAGTGAAGGCGGGGGGGCGCGGAATGAGCAGTTCTTC.

This clone was recorded once. The chain combines TRBV2 with TRBJ2-5; D gene ambiguous. Per the germline V gene, CDR1 is SNHLY and CDR2 is FYNNEI. The CDR3 is made up of 13 amino acids. The V end was cut by 4 bases, the J end by 1 base, with 7 bases between. The CDR3 is CASSVSVQETQYF. CDR3 bases: TGTGCCAGCAGTGTGTCGGTCCAAGAGACCCAGTACTTC.

The chain is built from TRBV10-3 and TRBJ1-2; D is undetermined. Germline assignment: CDR1 ENHRY and CDR2 SYGVKD. V lost 4 bases and J lost 5, with 20 bases in between. The CDR3 extends over 16 amino acids. The CDR3 DNA sequence: TGTGCCATCAGTGGGCCCGAGGTCGAGAGAAGATATGGCTACACCTTC. It codes for CAISGPEVERRYGYTF.

A single count supports this clone. V is TRBV6-6 and J is TRBJ1-2; D might be TRBD1 (6 bases). Germline lookup yields CDR1 MNHNY and CDR2 SVGAGI (reference sequence). This CDR3 has 15 amino acids. Deletions cut 2 bases from V and 1 base from J, with 11 bases between. This CDR3 reads CASSYPGQFNYGYTF. In nucleotides, the CDR3 is TGTGCCAGCAGTTACCCCGGACAGTTTAACTATGGCTACACCTTC.

As DNA, the CDR3 is TGCGCCAGCAGCCAAGAAGGGGTTGGCTCTGGGGCCAACGTCCTGACTTTC. Its translation is CASSQEGVGSGANVLTF. The chain employs TRBV4-1 and TRBJ2-6; possibly TRBD1 for D (5 bases). Germline V gene lookup returns CDR1 MGHRA and CDR2 YSYEKL. This CDR3 comprises 17 residues. The germline V and J ends were trimmed by 0 bases and 0 bases, with 9 bases remaining between them.

This clone appeared a single time. This chain uses TRBV7-6 with TRBJ2-5; TRBD2 aligns across 9 bases. The CDR3 length is 15 residues. The germline V gene encodes CDR1 SGHVS and CDR2 FNYEAQ. V lost 5 bases and J lost 2; bases outside the gene matches: 6. The CDR3 bases are TGTGCCAGCAGCCCTCGACTAGCGGATCAAGAGACCCAGTACTTC. Amino acid sequence: CASSPRLADQETQYF.

V usage is TRBV18 and J usage is TRBJ2-2; D remains unclear. The germline CDR1 and CDR2 sequences are KGHSH and LQKENI. V lost 0 bases and J 4 bases, leaving 9 bases between the germline ends. This CDR3 spans 15 amino acids. For the CDR3, the DNA is TGTGCCAGCTCACCACCGGGCACAAGCACCGGGGAGCTGTTTTTT. Amino acids: CASSPPGTSTGELFF. Full variable domain (missing parts from reference TRBV18 and TRBJ2-2): NAGVMQNPRHLVRRRGQEARLRCSPMKGHSHVYWYRQLPEEGLKFMVYLQKENIIDESGMPKERFSAEFPKEGPSILRIQQVVRGDSAAYFCASSPPGTSTGELFFGEGSRLTVL.

This clone was seen more than once but under ten times. The rearrangement links TRBV30 to TRBJ2-7; 7 bases align to TRBD2. The CDR3 totals 13 residues. Germline CDR1 and CDR2: GTSNPN and SVGIG (reference sequence). The ends lost 0 bases at V and 9 bases at J; junction bases unmatched: 8. The CDR3 reads CAWSVSRGSGQYF. As DNA, the CDR3 is TGTGCCTGGAGTGTATCGCGGGGGTCGGGGCAGTACTTC.

CDR3 residues: CASGLGGTSGYEQYF. DNA of the CDR3: TGTGCTAGTGGTTTGGGGGGGACTAGCGGGTACGAGCAGTACTTC. This sequence joins TRBV12-5 and TRBJ2-7; 12 nucleotides match TRBD2. Trimming at V came to 1 base and at J to 4 bases, leaving 2 bases not matched to a gene. Germline loops: CDR1 LGHNT, CDR2 FRNRAP. The CDR3 contains 15 residues.

V is TRBV29-1 and J is TRBJ2-5; D perhaps matches TRBD2 (7 bases). The germline CDR1 and CDR2 sequences are SQVTM and ANQGSEA. The ends were cut back, 7 bases at V and 4 bases at J, with 19 bases in the middle. CDR3 length equals 14 residues. This chain's CDR3 is CSGRGWGGRETQYF. The CDR3 DNA is TGCAGCGGTAGAGGGTGGGGGGGGCGAGAGACCCAGTACTTC.

The chain employs TRBV7-9 and TRBJ1-6; D is undetermined. Germline loops: CDR1 SEHNR, CDR2 FQNEAQ (reference sequence). Trimming cost V 1 base and J 10 bases, with 8 bases left between them. This CDR3 region has 13 residues. The CDR3 loop is CASSLESASPLHF. The CDR3 DNA sequence: TGTGCCAGCAGCTTAGAGTCCGCGTCACCCCTCCACTTT.

The rearrangement uses TRBV5-6 and TRBJ2-2, with a tentative D call TRBD1 (6 bases). CDR1 SGHDT and CDR2 YYEEEE come from the germline V gene. Trimming pared 1 base from V and 3 bases from J, leaving 13 bases between. The CDR3 consists of 16 residues. CDR3 bases: TGTGCCAGCAGCTTGTTCCGGGACACTCACACCGGGGAGCTGTTTTTT. It codes for CASSLFRDTHTGELFF.

This clone turned up a few times. The chain has TRBV5-1 and TRBJ1-1; 7 bases are a match to TRBD1. This CDR3 comprises 13 residues. Germline V lookup: CDR1 SGHRS, CDR2 YFSETQ. Trimming at V came to 7 bases and at J to 3 bases, leaving 6 bases not matched to a gene. In DNA, the CDR3 is TGCGCCAGCGCACCACAGGGGCACACTGAAGCTTTCTTT. Translated: CASAPQGHTEAFF.